This T cell receptor beta chain was observed in a study of T cell repertoires in cytomegalovirus infection. Study-wide background: Carrying CMV and the relevant HLA type showed in public TCR beta signatures. Notes on the study in general: Summed frequency of public TCR beta families distinguished CMV carriers with the relevant HLA.

TCRdb reanalysed the reads using MiXCR and keeps one entry per CDR3 protein. The table includes around 100,000 distinct CDR3 sequences, 35% to 50% detected once. CDR3 length: 14 amino acids. The ends lost 6 bases at V and 4 bases at J; junction bases unmatched: 8. Comment on this clonotype: The target antigen is unknown.

The input for sequencing was CD8+ T cells from cultured PBMCs, taken from culture after CMV antigen stimulation. The origin of this receptor is a human donor in good health (CMV status not recorded). Some clones in this sample may be carry-over from other donors' samples. J is TRBJ1-1 and V is TRBV12-3 or TRBV12-4, with 7 bases aligning to TRBD1. The CDR3 reads CASRPVTGFTEAFF. CDR3 coding DNA: TGTGCCAGCAGGCCAGTGACAGGGTTCACTGAAGCTTTCTTT.